Following are 5 T cell receptor beta chains from one sample sequenced in a study of T cells in Graves' hyperthyroidism and ophthalmopathy. RNA transcripts provided the source from which TCR beta CDR3 regions were amplified. HTBI primers were used for first-round RT-PCR of the TCR CDR3. TCRdb fed the multiplex PCR reads into MiXCR, producing one record per CDR3 protein. The sample has hundreds of thousands of distinct CDR3 sequences, less than 15% seen once. Sequenced: blood. Every receptor here comes from a woman aged 18 to 35 with Graves' hyperthyroidism.

At least ten counts were recorded for this clonotype. The chain carries TRBV10-3 and TRBJ1-2; D remains ambiguous. Germline loops: CDR1 ENHRY, CDR2 SYGVKD. The CDR3 is 12 residues long. Trimming pared 7 bases from V and 7 bases from J, leaving 13 bases between. The CDR3 bases are TGTGCCATCAATCCCGGAGGTCTTGGCTACACCTTC. It is translated as CAINPGGLGYTF.

This clonotype was recorded many times. The chain recombines TRBV9 with TRBJ2-7, with D tentatively TRBD1 (7 bases). The CDR3 is 14 amino acids. Looked up from germline, CDR1 is SGDLS and CDR2 is YYNGEE. Trimming took off 0 bases at V and 3 bases at J, with 10 bases between the two ends. CDR3 in amino acids: CASSVAQGGYEQYF. The CDR3 bases are TGTGCCAGCAGCGTAGCTCAGGGGGGCTACGAGCAGTACTTC.

This clonotype appeared many times. The chain is built from TRBV12-3 or TRBV12-4 and TRBJ1-6; D gene ambiguous. The V end lost 6 bases, the J end lost 3 bases, and 12 bases lay between the germline ends. This CDR3 has 15 residues. The CDR3, as DNA: TGTGCCAGCAGCCCAAGCCCCCACTATAATTCACCCCTCCACTTT. Translating gives CASSPSPHYNSPLHF.

The sample holds many counts of this clonotype. This chain connects TRBV20-1 to TRBJ2-5; either TRBD1 or TRBD2 may supply D (7 bases each). Trimming removed 1 base at V and 4 bases at J, with 16 bases between. Germline V gene sequence: CDR1 DFQATT, CDR2 SNEGSKA (reference sequence). This CDR3 comprises 15 residues. CDR3 coding DNA: TGCAGTGCTAGAGGTCCTGGGAGGGGGCTAGAGACCCAGTACTTC. This translates into CSARGPGRGLETQYF.

This clonotype was seen many times. The V and J genes are TRBV7-9 and TRBJ2-3, with 9 positions matching TRBD2. The V and J ends lost 8 bases and 5 bases, in that order; junction bases with no gene match: 8. This CDR3 region has 14 residues. Looked up from germline, CDR1 is SEHNR and CDR2 is FQNEAQ (reference sequence). The CDR3 spells CASWQRGERDTQYF. The DNA for the CDR3 is TGTGCCAGCTGGCAGCGGGGGGAGAGAGATACGCAGTATTTT.